This T cell receptor beta chain is from a study of tumor-infiltrating lymphocytes in primary liver carcinoma. This CDR3 is built from 15 residues. The germline CDR1 and CDR2 sequences are MNHEY and SVGAGI. Worth noting for this clonotype: A much larger clone differs by one base, so this may be a read error.

A primer in the constant region served to generate TCR beta cDNA from approximately 500 ng of total RNA. Three nested multiplex PCR rounds, a slightly modified ARM-PCR method, built the TCR beta libraries. TRBV1-TRBV30 forward primers paired with a C-beta reverse primer drove the first two PCR rounds, about 11 cycles each. MiXCR, run by TCRdb on the multiplex PCR reads, gives a single entry per CDR3 protein. The table records about 310,000 distinct CDR3 sequences, almost 60% of them present only once. They got blood RNA out of unsorted whole blood and also pulled out germline DNA. The specimen was peripheral blood. The TCR comes from a woman under 40 with primary liver carcinoma and hepatitis B virus infection. The chain carries TRBV6-5 and TRBJ1-1, with 10 positions matching TRBD1. CDR3 region: CASTRQGASGPEALF. The CDR3 coding sequence is TGTGCCAGCACCAGACAGGGGGCGAGTGGGCCTGAAGCTCTCTTT.